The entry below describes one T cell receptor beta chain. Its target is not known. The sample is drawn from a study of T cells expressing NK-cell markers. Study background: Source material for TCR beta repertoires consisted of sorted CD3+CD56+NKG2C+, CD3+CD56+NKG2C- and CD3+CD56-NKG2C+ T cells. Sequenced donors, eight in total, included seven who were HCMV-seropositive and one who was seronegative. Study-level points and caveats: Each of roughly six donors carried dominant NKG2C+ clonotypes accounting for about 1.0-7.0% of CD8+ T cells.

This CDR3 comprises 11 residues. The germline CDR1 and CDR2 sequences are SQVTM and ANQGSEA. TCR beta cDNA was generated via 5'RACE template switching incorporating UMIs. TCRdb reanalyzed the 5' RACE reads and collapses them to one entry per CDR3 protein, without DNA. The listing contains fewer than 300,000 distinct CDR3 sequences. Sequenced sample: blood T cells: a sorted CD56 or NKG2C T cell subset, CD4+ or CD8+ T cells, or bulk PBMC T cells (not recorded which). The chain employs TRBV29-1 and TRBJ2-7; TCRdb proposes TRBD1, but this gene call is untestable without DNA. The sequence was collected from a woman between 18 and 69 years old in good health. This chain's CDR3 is CSGRTGREQYF.